This TCR beta chain was found in a study of beta chain features in type 1 diabetes. General observations from the study: PCR, the amplification step, might favor shorter templates, equally in patients and controls. TCRB repertoires of naive, central memory and Treg cells appeared more similar among patients than among healthy donors. The study found moderately but significantly shorter TCRB CDR3s in all four CD4+ subsets of Type 1 diabetes patients.

Expressed TCRB transcripts were sequenced after all isolated RNA was converted to cDNA. Clones were sequenced by immunoSEQ multiplex PCR, and TCRdb holds only the in-frame ones, with some missing. The data contain 85,000 to 110,000 clones, 25% to 35% of them singletons. Donors underwent one heparinised blood draw, around 120 mL on average. Every sorted population was more than 95% pure. This clone occurred once. Its antigen is as yet unknown. Sequenced input: central memory CD4+ T cells from blood. This TCR was sampled from a woman under 30 with type 1 diabetes.

CDR3 loop: CASSRTGGTGYTF. CDR3 DNA: TGTGCCAGCAGCCGGACAGGGGGGACCGGCTACACCTTC. The chain is built from TRBV5-8 and TRBJ1-2; 10 bases align to TRBD1. The CDR3 covers 13 residues. From germline, CDR1 is SGHTS and CDR2 YDEGEE. The V gene end was trimmed by 4 bases and the J gene end by 8 bases; junction bases not matched to a gene: 5.